Presented here are 28 T cell receptor beta chains from one specimen sequenced in a study of blood T cells in healthy people across ages (dated by TCRdb to 2015 to 2017). Library generation was performed with 5' RACE. The instrument was an Illumina HiSeq 2500. A second roughly 6 to 12 cycle PCR used a sample-barcoded 5' primer and a J-beta primer mix. The public reads were run again by TCRdb, first through fastp at Q25 and then through MiXCR, and only productive beta chains were kept. Each entry is one CDR3 protein sequence, shown with its most common DNA and genes. Here the sample has roughly 1.7 million distinct CDR3 sequences; about 31% occur a single time. The ten largest account for approximately 10% of the sample. Sequenced input: blood. These receptors originate from a woman aged 30 to 39 in good health.

The chain carries TRBV6-6 and TRBJ2-2, with D possibly matching TRBD2 (6 bases). V was trimmed by 7 bases and J by 2 bases, leaving 8 bases between them. This CDR3 is built from 13 residues. Germline CDR1 MNHNY, CDR2 SVGAGI (reference sequence). CDR3 nucleotides: TGTGCCAGCACTAGCGACAACACCGGGGAGCTGTTTTTT. Translated: CASTSDNTGELFF.

The chain couples TRBV11-2 to TRBJ2-3; 8 positions match TRBD2. V shed 0 bases, J shed 2 bases, and the junction held 4 bases outside the gene matches. Germline V gene sequence: CDR1 SGHAT, CDR2 FQNNGV. This CDR3 contains 16 residues. DNA of the CDR3: TGTGCCAGCAGCTTAGATCGGCGGGGGGTCACAGATACGCAGTATTTT. Protein sequence: CASSLDRRGVTDTQYF.

V usage is TRBV5-6 and J usage is TRBJ2-7; D gene ambiguous. There are 11 residues in the CDR3. The V end lost 5 bases, the J end lost 5 bases, and 8 bases lay between the germline ends. Germline V gene lookup returns CDR1 SGHDT and CDR2 YYEEEE. The CDR3 protein is CASSYRDEQYF. In nucleotides, the CDR3 is TGTGCCAGCAGTTACCGTGACGAGCAGTACTTC.

Only a few counts were recorded for this clonotype. The V gene is TRBV7-9, the J gene TRBJ2-1; no definite D call. Trimming cost V 10 bases and J 7 bases, with 17 bases left between them. The CDR3 runs to 13 residues. CDR1 is SEHNR and CDR2 is FQNEAQ in the germline V gene (reference sequence). Here the CDR3 DNA reads TGTGCCACCCCGCTTAAGGGCGCGAATGAGCAGTTCTTC. This translates into CATPLKGANEQFF.

The chain couples TRBV12-3 or TRBV12-4 to TRBJ2-6; D is undetermined. The CDR3 is 16 residues long. V shed 6 bases and J shed 4 bases, with 16 bases lying between them. The CDR3 loop reads CASSRPRVSGANVLTF. Written as DNA, the CDR3 is TGTGCCAGCAGCCGCCCAAGGGTCTCAGGGGCCAACGTCCTGACTTTC.

Concerning this clonotype: Its ends do not fully match the called genes, so a read error is possible. This sequence joins TRBV3-1 and TRBJ2-5; D gene ambiguous. Germline V CDR1 and CDR2: LGHDT, YNNKEL (reference sequence). The CDR3 has 16 amino acids. CDR3 sequence: CAGSLEQWRNVETQYF. CDR3 coding DNA: TGTGCCGGCAGCCTTGAACAGTGGCGAAATGTAGAGACCCAGTACTTC.

The gene calls are TRBV30 and TRBJ2-1; perhaps TRBD1 as D (6 bases). V gave up 7 bases and J gave up 4 bases, with 17 bases separating them. The CDR3 has 14 residues. Germline CDR1 and CDR2: GTSNPN and SVGIG (reference sequence). The CDR3 coding sequence is TGTGCCTTTACCCGGACAGAGAAATACAATGAGCAGTTCTTC. This codes for CAFTRTEKYNEQFF. Supplemented by reference TRBV30 and TRBJ2-1, the full variable domain reads SQTIHQWPATLVQPVGSPLSLECTVEGTSNPNLYWYRQAAGRGLQLLFYSVGIGQISSEVPQNLSASRPQDRQFILSSKKLLLSDSGFYLCAFTRTEKYNEQFFGPGTRLTVL.

This clonotype was counted a few times. V and J are TRBV21-1 and TRBJ2-7; the table's D call TRBD1 went unverified against the DNA. TRBV21-1 is flagged as a pseudogene. The CDR3 has 18 amino acids. The CDR3 sequence is CASSHRDRGRPSSYEQYF. CDR3 in DNA: TGTGCCAGCAGTCACCGGGACAGGGGGCGACCGAGCTCCTACGAGCAGTACTTC.

The chain carries TRBV5-6 and TRBJ2-7; D perhaps matches TRBD2 (6 bases). V was pared by 2 bases and J by 6 bases, with 12 bases between. CDR3 length equals 13 residues. Germline loops: CDR1 SGHDT, CDR2 YYEEEE. CDR3 bases: TGTGCCAGCAGCTTCCTCGGGGGTGGCGAGCAGTACTTC. Encoded protein: CASSFLGGGEQYF. Full variable domain (outside the CDR3, taken from reference TRBV5-6 and TRBJ2-7): DAGVTQSPTHLIKTRGQQVTLRCSPKSGHDTVSWYQQALGQGPQFIFQYYEEEERQRGNFPDRFSGHQFPNYSSELNVNALLLGDSALYLCASSFLGGGEQYFGPGTRLTVT.

A note on this clonotype: Compared with germline, one end of the junction differs, possibly owing to a read error. The chain's CDR3 is CASSQEGLAGVTGTQYF. In DNA, the CDR3 is TGCGCCAGCAGCCAAGAAGGACTAGCGGGGGTCACAGGTACGCAGTATTTT. The chain has TRBV4-1 and TRBJ2-3; 13 bases fit TRBD2. The CDR3 totals 17 residues. Per germline, CDR1 MGHRA and CDR2 YSYEKL.

The V gene is TRBV5-1, the J gene TRBJ1-2, with 7 nucleotides matching TRBD1. Trimming took 3 bases from V and 4 from J; bases not matched to a gene: 6. The CDR3 has 14 residues. Germline V gives CDR1 SGHRS, CDR2 YFSETQ. This chain's CDR3 is CASSSGQVSYGYTF. The CDR3 DNA reads TGCGCCAGCAGCTCCGGACAGGTTAGCTATGGCTACACCTTC.

This chain's CDR3 is CASSPPVRQGVGGANVLTF. The CDR3 region has the DNA TGCGCCAGCAGCCCCCCTGTGAGACAGGGGGTGGGTGGGGCCAACGTCCTGACTTTC. V usage is TRBV4-1 and J usage is TRBJ2-6; 9 nucleotides match TRBD1. The trim removed 4 bases at V and 3 bases at J, leaving 13 bases unmatched. Germline lookup yields CDR1 MGHRA and CDR2 YSYEKL. This CDR3 comprises 19 residues.

The chain couples TRBV6-5 to TRBJ2-3; D not certain. Germline CDR1 and CDR2: MNHEY and SVGAGI. V gave up 7 bases and J gave up 3 bases, with 11 bases separating them. The CDR3 loop spans 13 amino acids. CDR3 sequence: CASTPLGTDTQYF. CDR3 DNA sequence: TGTGCCAGCACCCCCTTAGGGACAGATACGCAGTATTTT.

The V gene is TRBV12-3 or TRBV12-4, the J gene TRBJ2-5; D gene uncertain. V was shortened by 6 bases and J by 1 base, with 12 bases between the two germline ends. CDR3 length: 14 residues. The CDR3 DNA is TGTGCCAGCAGACCGGACCGCATCCAAGAGACCCAGTACTTC. This codes for CASRPDRIQETQYF.

Only a few counts were recorded for this clonotype. This chain links TRBV7-6 with TRBJ2-5; 7 positions agree with TRBD2. V lost 4 bases and J lost 3; bases outside the gene matches: 8. Germline V gene data show CDR1 as SGHVS and CDR2 as FNYEAQ. The CDR3 covers 15 residues. CDR3 sequence: CASSSRRAGEETQYF. CDR3 coding DNA: TGTGCCAGCAGCTCCCGTCGGGCGGGAGAAGAGACCCAGTACTTC.

The chain joins TRBV4-1 to TRBJ2-3; D uncertain. CDR1 is MGHRA and CDR2 is YSYEKL in the germline V gene. This CDR3 is built from 15 residues. V was cut by 0 bases and J by 9 bases, with 16 bases left in between. CDR3 region: CASSQDKQGLLTQYF. The CDR3 DNA sequence: TGCGCCAGCAGCCAAGATAAGCAAGGGCTTTTGACGCAGTATTTT.

The genes are TRBV7-7 and TRBJ1-5; the D gene is possibly TRBD1 (6 bases). The CDR3 totals 17 residues. Trimming removed 5 bases at V and 4 bases at J, with 21 bases between. In germline, CDR1 is SSHAT, CDR2 FNYEAQ (reference sequence). DNA of the CDR3: TGTGCCAGCAGCCCAACTAACGAGGACAGCCAGAATCAGCCCCAGCATTTT. The encoded protein is CASSPTNEDSQNQPQHF.

This clonotype has a handful of counts. The J gene is TRBJ2-7, the V gene TRBV5-5; 9 bases are a match to TRBD1. Germline V lookup: CDR1 SGHKS, CDR2 YYEKEE (reference sequence). Germline trimming cut 4 bases from V and 4 bases from J; bases unmatched to any gene: 9. This CDR3 has 15 amino acids. CDR3 in DNA: TGTGCCAGCAGCGTACGACCGGGACAGGGTTACGAGCAGTACTTC. Its protein product is CASSVRPGQGYEQYF.

This clonotype was found a few times. J is TRBJ2-3 and V is TRBV7-8; 9 nucleotides line up with TRBD2. The CDR3 totals 17 residues. Unmatched junction bases numbered 6, after V lost 0 bases and J lost 2 bases. Germline V gene lookup returns CDR1 SGHVS and CDR2 FQNEAQ. The CDR3 is CASSLALAGSATDTQYF. The CDR3 bases are TGTGCCAGCAGCTTAGCCCTAGCGGGATCTGCCACAGATACGCAGTATTTT.

In the case of this clonotype: A read error may produce the germline difference seen at one junction end. V is TRBV20-1 and J is TRBJ1-2, with 10 bases identical to TRBD1. The CDR3 has 13 residues. CDR1 is DFQATT, CDR2 SNEGSKA, per germline (reference sequence). The CDR3 DNA follows: TGCTGTGCTAGGGACAGGGGTCCCTATGGCTACACCTTC. Translation gives CCARDRGPYGYTF.

V is TRBV2 and J is TRBJ2-1; no clear D gene. CDR1 and CDR2 (germline): SNHLY, FYNNEI. This CDR3 contains 12 residues. V was pared by 8 bases and J by 8 bases, with 13 bases between. CDR3 coding DNA: TGTGCCAGCGGTTTGGGTAACCATGAGCAGTTCTTC. Translation: CASGLGNHEQFF.

This clonotype came up many times. The gene calls are TRBV6-5 and TRBJ2-1; 12 bases are a match to TRBD2. With 6 bases clipped from V and 9 bases from J, the junction kept 12 bases outside the gene matches. This CDR3 spans 16 amino acids. Germline V gene sequence: CDR1 MNHEY, CDR2 SVGAGI. CDR3 in amino acids: CASSSALAGGPFEQFF. The CDR3 nucleotides are TGTGCCAGCAGCAGTGCCCTAGCGGGGGGGCCGTTTGAGCAGTTCTTC.

This rearrangement joins TRBV14 to TRBJ1-1; D call uncertain. Looked up from germline, CDR1 is SGHDN and CDR2 is FVKESK. This CDR3 has 11 amino acids. Trimming pared 8 bases from V and 7 bases from J, leaving 11 bases between. This chain's CDR3 is CASCLPGEAFF. CDR3 in DNA: TGTGCCAGCTGCCTTCCCGGTGAAGCTTTCTTT. Full variable domain (remainder filled in from reference TRBV14 and TRBJ1-1): EAGVTQFPSHSVIEKGQTVTLRCDPISGHDNLYWYRRVMGKEIKFLLHFVKESKQDESGMPNNRFLAERTGGTYSTLKVQPAELEDSGVYFCASCLPGEAFFGQGTRLTVV.

This clonotype was counted between two and nine times. The rearrangement links TRBV7-2 to TRBJ1-2; no reliable D call. The V end was cut by 4 bases, the J end by 6 bases, with 9 bases between. CDR1 and CDR2 (germline): SGHTA, FQGNSA. The CDR3 runs 12 residues. CDR3 sequence: CASSSGPDGYTF. The CDR3 DNA sequence: TGTGCCAGCAGCTCCGGGCCTGATGGCTACACCTTC.

This clonotype was observed a few times. CDR3 amino acids: CASSLERRRGTF. The DNA for the CDR3 is TGTGCCAGCAGTTTAGAAAGACGACGGGGCACCTTC. The chain has TRBV12-3 or TRBV12-4 and TRBJ1-2; D call uncertain. V lost 1 base and J lost 13, with 13 bases in between. The CDR3 extends over 12 amino acids.

The V call is TRBV15, the J call TRBJ2-3; D not resolved. The CDR3 is made up of 16 amino acids. Germline V CDR1 and CDR2: LNHNV, YYDKDF (reference sequence). V was pared by 1 base and J by 6 bases, with 17 bases between. This CDR3 reads CATSRGNRGAQDTQYF. The CDR3 nucleotides are TGTGCCACCAGCAGAGGCAACCGAGGCGCCCAGGATACGCAGTATTTT.

The table lists this clonotype with a few counts. The chain links TRBV18 to TRBJ2-3; unclear D gene. Germline loops: CDR1 KGHSH, CDR2 LQKENI. The CDR3 length is 14 residues. V was trimmed by 1 base and J by 0 bases, leaving 5 bases between them. The CDR3 is CASSPLRSTDTQYF. The CDR3 DNA follows: TGTGCCAGCTCACCACTAAGGAGCACAGATACGCAGTATTTT.

V gene TRBV20-1 combines with J gene TRBJ2-1, with TRBD2 as a possible D gene (5 bases). This CDR3 region has 13 residues. Germline V gene lookup returns CDR1 DFQATT and CDR2 SNEGSKA (reference sequence). Deletions cut 5 bases from V and 7 bases from J, with 15 bases between. The CDR3 DNA sequence: TGCAGTGCTGAATCCGGGGATCGGAATGAGCAGTTCTTC. This translates into CSAESGDRNEQFF.